Listed below are T cell receptor beta chains from one sample, sequenced in a study of T cells in Graves' hyperthyroidism and ophthalmopathy. TCRdb reprocessed the multiplex PCR reads via MiXCR and lists one record per CDR3 protein. The sample holds roughly 660,000 distinct CDR3 sequences; approximately 15% are singletons and the top ten take roughly 16%. The specimen sequenced was blood. The receptors stem from a man aged 50-60 years with Graves' hyperthyroidism. Both conserved end residues are part of each CDR3. Fields, in order: J gene, V gene, D gene, clone size, CDR3 DNA, CDR3 protein. D genes are given only for firm matches. The size of a clone is reported for some rows only, either as once, few or many, or as a class for expanded clones.

TRBJ2-5	TRBV6-2/TRBV6-3	NA	NA	TGTGCCAGCAGCACAGTGTACCAAGAGACCCAGTACTTC	CASSTVYQETQYF
TRBJ2-7	TRBV6-5	NA	NA	TGTGCCAGCAGTTACTCGAGGGACTTATCCTACGAGCAGTACTTC	CASSYSRDLSYEQYF
TRBJ2-3	TRBV29-1	NA	NA	TGCAGCGTTGAAGCAGGGGCGGGAGCCTCAGATACGCAGTATTTT	CSVEAGAGASDTQYF
TRBJ2-7	TRBV6-9	NA	NA	TGTGCCAGCAGTTACGAGGGAATCTACGAGCAGTACTTC	CASSYEGIYEQYF
TRBJ1-2	TRBV29-1	TRBD1	NA	TGCAGCGCCAGACAGGGGAACTATGGCTACACCTTC	CSARQGNYGYTF
TRBJ1-6	TRBV5-1	NA	few	TGCGCCAGCAGCTTGGAAGGGGGATTGGGTTCACCCCTCCACTTT	CASSLEGGLGSPLHF
TRBJ2-1	TRBV5-1	TRBD2	NA	TGCGCCAGCAGCTGGATTACTAGCGGGAAGCTGTACAATGAGCAGTTCTTC	CASSWITSGKLYNEQFF
TRBJ1-2	TRBV28	NA	many	TGTGCCAGCACCCGGGGGTGGTCCTATGGCTACACCTTC	CASTRGWSYGYTF
TRBJ2-2	TRBV19	TRBD2	many	TGTGCCAGTAGTACCTCCGCCGGGAGGAGCACCGGGGAGCTGTTTTTT	CASSTSAGRSTGELFF
TRBJ1-3	TRBV20-1	NA	many	TGCAGTGCTAGCGATGAGCTCTCTGGAAACACCATATATTTT	CSASDELSGNTIYF
TRBJ2-7	TRBV2	NA	many	TGTGCCAGCAGTGTCGACATATTACCCTACGAGCAGTACTTC	CASSVDILPYEQYF
TRBJ1-1	TRBV2	NA	many	TGTGCCAGCAGTGTAACGAACACTGAAGCTTTCTTT	CASSVTNTEAFF
TRBJ2-7	TRBV6-5	TRBD2	NA	TGTGCCAGCAGTTACACCCAGCGGGGTATGAACGAGCAGTACTTC	CASSYTQRGMNEQYF
TRBJ2-3	TRBV7-2	NA	NA	TGTGCCAGCAGCTTAGTCTCCCAGAGTGCAGATACGCAGTATTTT	CASSLVSQSADTQYF
TRBJ2-7	TRBV30	TRBD2	NA	TGTGCCTGGAGTGTAGGACTAGCAGTAAGAGAGGGGCAGTACTTC	CAWSVGLAVREGQYF
TRBJ2-7	TRBV7-2	TRBD2	many	TGTGCCAGCAGCCCCTCGGGGGGGCCGAACGAGCAGTACTTC	CASSPSGGPNEQYF
TRBJ2-7	TRBV30	NA	NA	TGTGCCTGGAGTGGAAATGCAGGTGTGGGACGGTCCTACGAGCAGTACTTC	CAWSGNAGVGRSYEQYF
TRBJ1-2	TRBV18	TRBD1	many	TGTGCCAGCAGCCCAGGGACAGCATATGGCTACACCTTC	CASSPGTAYGYTF
TRBJ1-1	TRBV27	NA	many	TGTGCCAGCAGTGCCCGCAGGGATGGCGGCACTGAAGCTTTCTTT	CASSARRDGGTEAFF
TRBJ1-4	TRBV12-3/TRBV12-4	NA	many	TGTGCCAGCAGTTTATTTGGTGGGCTCGATGAAAAACTGTTTTTT	CASSLFGGLDEKLFF
TRBJ2-1	TRBV18	TRBD2	many	TGTGCCAGCTCACCACTACGGGAGGGCTTCAATGAGCAGTTCTTC	CASSPLREGFNEQFF
TRBJ2-2	TRBV9	NA	NA	TGTGCCAGCAGCGTTGGGCTAGCGAGGGACACCGGGGAGCTGTTTTTT	CASSVGLARDTGELFF
TRBJ2-3	TRBV5-1	NA	many	TGCGCCAGCAGCTTGTCGAGTGGGGATGCAGATACGCAGTATTTT	CASSLSSGDADTQYF
TRBJ2-1	TRBV19	NA	many	TGTGCCAGTAGTATACATAGGGATGAGCAGTTCTTC	CASSIHRDEQFF
TRBJ2-7	TRBV28	TRBD2	many	TGTGCCAGCAGTTTATTCCCTAGCGGGAGGGTAAACGAGCAGTACTTC	CASSLFPSGRVNEQYF
TRBJ2-3	TRBV29-1	TRBD2	many	TGCAGCGTTGGAGCGGGAGAGGACACGCAGTATTTT	CSVGAGEDTQYF
TRBJ1-5	TRBV12-3/TRBV12-4	NA	NA	TGTGCCAGCAGTTACCTCAGGGATCAGCCCCAGCATTTT	CASSYLRDQPQHF
TRBJ1-1	TRBV27	NA	many	TGTGCCAGCATCCGGTCGAACACTGAAGCTTTCTTT	CASIRSNTEAFF
TRBJ1-5	TRBV6-1	NA	many	TGTGCCAGCAGTTCCGTCGGGGGCAATCAGCCCCAGCATTTT	CASSSVGGNQPQHF
TRBJ2-7	TRBV14	TRBD2	few	TGTGCCAGCAGCCAAGATCGACTAGCGGGAGCGTACGAGCAGTACTTC	CASSQDRLAGAYEQYF
TRBJ2-5	TRBV12-3/TRBV12-4	TRBD2	NA	TGTGCCAGCAGCCTATCGACTAGCGGAAGGGCCCGCCGGGAGACCCAGTACTTC	CASSLSTSGRARRETQYF
TRBJ1-1	TRBV18	TRBD1	NA	TGTGCCAGCTCTCAACAGGGGGCTTCGCCAAACACTGAAGCTTTCTTT	CASSQQGASPNTEAFF
TRBJ2-7	TRBV4-2	TRBD2	few	TGTGCCAGCAGCCAAGTTTCGGGACTAGCGGCCAGCTCCTACGAGCAGTACTTC	CASSQVSGLAASSYEQYF
TRBJ1-4	TRBV19	NA	NA	TGTGCCAGTAGTATTGCAGGGGTTAACGAAAAACTGTTTTTT	CASSIAGVNEKLFF
TRBJ2-1	TRBV9	TRBD2	few	TGTGCCAGCAGCACCCTAGCGGCCCGCCATGAGCAGTTCTTC	CASSTLAARHEQFF
TRBJ2-7	TRBV30	NA	many	TGTGCCCGGGCAAATCCGGGGCCCCTACCCTACGAGCAGTACTTC	CARANPGPLPYEQYF
TRBJ1-1	TRBV28	TRBD1	many	TGTGCCAGCGGCGTCCCGGGACAGGGATCGGTTGAAGCTTTCTTT	CASGVPGQGSVEAFF
TRBJ2-7	TRBV7-9	TRBD1	NA	TGTGCCAGCAGTAGACAGGGGGCGCTTAACGAGCAGTACTTC	CASSRQGALNEQYF
TRBJ2-5	TRBV19	NA	NA	TGTGCCAGTAGTGGAGGAGGGGGCCAAGAGACCCAGTACTTC	CASSGGGGQETQYF
TRBJ2-7	TRBV5-1	NA	many	TGCGCCAGCAGCTTGGGCCCCTCAGGCTACCTCGCCTACGAGCAGTACTTC	CASSLGPSGYLAYEQYF
TRBJ2-7	TRBV6-2/TRBV6-3	TRBD2	many	TGTGCCAGCACCTCCGGACTAGCGTTCTCCTACGAGCAGTACTTC	CASTSGLAFSYEQYF
TRBJ2-1	TRBV28	NA	many	TGTGCCAGCAGTGGCGGGACTTACTACAATGAGCAGTTCTTC	CASSGGTYYNEQFF
TRBJ2-5	TRBV11-2	NA	many	TGTGCCAGCAGCTTAGATAAGGCCCCGGGCTGGGAGACCCAGTACTTC	CASSLDKAPGWETQYF
TRBJ1-5	TRBV15	NA	NA	TGTGCCACCAGCTATCGGGCACTGGACAGCAATCAGCCCCAGCATTTT	CATSYRALDSNQPQHF
TRBJ2-7	TRBV20-1	NA	many	TGCAGTGTTATTAGCTTCGCCTCCTACGAGCAGTACTTC	CSVISFASYEQYF
TRBJ2-3	TRBV5-1	TRBD1	few	TGCGCCAGCAGCAAATCGGGGACAGTAAAAACAGATACGCAGTATTTT	CASSKSGTVKTDTQYF
TRBJ1-6	TRBV28	NA	NA	TGTGCCAGCAGTTTAGGCGACAGCTCCTATAATTCACCCCTCCACTTT	CASSLGDSSYNSPLHF
TRBJ2-1	TRBV27	TRBD2	many	TGTGCCAGCAGCTCCCCCGAACTAGCGGGAGAATACAATGAGCAGTTCTTC	CASSSPELAGEYNEQFF
TRBJ2-3	TRBV10-2	NA	many	TGCGCCAGCAGACTAGATAGCACAGATACGCAGTATTTT	CASRLDSTDTQYF
TRBJ2-6	TRBV12-3/TRBV12-4	TRBD1	many	TGTGCCAGCAGTTTAGTTAAGGGGACAGGGGGCTTTGGGGCCAACGTCCTGACTTTC	CASSLVKGTGGFGANVLTF
TRBJ1-5	TRBV19	NA	many	TGTGCCAGTAGTATAAATCTTGAGTGGGGCCGGCCCCAGCATTTT	CASSINLEWGRPQHF
TRBJ1-1	TRBV2	NA	many	TGTGCCAGCAGTGCGGCGGTGAACACTGAAGCTTTCTTT	CASSAAVNTEAFF
TRBJ1-1	TRBV2	NA	many	TGTGCCAGCAGTGAAGCGCTTCCAGGGATCACTGAAGCTTTCTTT	CASSEALPGITEAFF
TRBJ2-1	TRBV12-3/TRBV12-4	NA	many	TGTGCCAGCAGCCTCCTGACTAGAGACAATGAGCAGTTCTTC	CASSLLTRDNEQFF
TRBJ1-5	TRBV7-9	NA	many	TGTGCCAGCAGCTTAGCGTCGGCCCGGAGAAGCAATCAGCCCCAGCATTTT	CASSLASARRSNQPQHF